Shown below are 16 T cell receptor beta chains from a single sample sequenced in a study of cytomegalovirus exposure and HLA in healthy donors listed by TCRdb under 2017. Library generation was performed with the immunoSEQ multiplex PCR assay. TCRdb limited this immuneACCESS table to in-frame rearrangements with V and J called. A share of clones is missing; checked studies link under half to unresolved V genes, and the rest is unexplained. This sample holds approximately 210,000 clones; almost 90% were observed only once. The ten largest clones capture 2.9% of the sample. The sample consisted of PBMCs. The source is a woman aged 18 to 35 in good health and CMV-seronegative.

The chain links TRBV7-2 to TRBJ1-1; TRBD1 is a possible D gene (6 bases). The germline V gene has CDR1 SGHTA and CDR2 FQGNSA. V was shortened by 8 bases and J by 0 bases, with 10 bases between the two germline ends. The CDR3 runs 13 residues. CDR3 protein: CASGDRMNTEAFF. CDR3 bases: TGTGCCAGCGGAGACAGGATGAACACTGAAGCTTTCTTT.

The chain joins TRBV28 to TRBJ1-1; no clear D. The germline CDR1 and CDR2 sequences are MDHEN and SYDVKM. CDR3 length: 14 amino acids. Trimming shortened V by 7 bases and J by 1 base, and 13 bases separated the two germline ends. The DNA for the CDR3 is TGTGCCAGCACCGTTTTATCTCCGAACACTGAAGCTTTCTTT. Encoded protein: CASTVLSPNTEAFF.

The chain combines TRBV30 with TRBJ2-7; 9 bases map to TRBD1. The ends lost 4 bases at V and 2 bases at J; junction bases unmatched: 6. This CDR3 comprises 14 residues. Germline CDR1 is GTSNPN and CDR2 is SVGIG (reference sequence). The CDR3 region is CAWTPGQGTYEQYF. CDR3 in DNA: TGTGCCTGGACCCCTGGACAGGGGACCTACGAGCAGTACTTC.

The chain employs TRBV28 and TRBJ1-1; D remains unclear. Germline-derived CDR1 and CDR2 are MDHEN and SYDVKM. Trimming removed 8 bases from V and 5 bases from J, with 12 bases in between. This CDR3 comprises 12 residues. The CDR3 here is CASGVERTEAFF. The CDR3 nucleotides read TGTGCCAGCGGGGTTGAGCGGACTGAAGCTTTCTTT.

The chain couples TRBV28 to TRBJ1-1; D not resolved. The CDR3 has 14 amino acids. Deletions cut 1 base from V and 4 bases from J, with 10 bases between. Germline V gene sequence: CDR1 MDHEN, CDR2 SYDVKM. The CDR3 is CASSLYPGSTEAFF. In DNA form, the CDR3 reads TGTGCCAGCAGTTTATATCCGGGGTCCACTGAAGCTTTCTTT.

V and J are TRBV5-1 and TRBJ2-1, with 7 bases that match TRBD1. The germline CDR1 and CDR2 sequences are SGHRS and YFSETQ. This CDR3 region has 15 residues. With V trimmed by 4 bases and J by 4 bases, 8 bases remained unmatched. This chain's CDR3 is CASSVGDSLYNEQFF. The CDR3 nucleotides read TGCGCCAGCAGCGTGGGGGACAGTCTATACAATGAGCAGTTCTTC.

This clone was detected once. The rearrangement links TRBV2 to TRBJ2-1; D is perhaps TRBD2 (7 bases). Germline values: CDR1 SNHLY, CDR2 FYNNEI. Trimming pared 7 bases from V and 0 bases from J, leaving 13 bases between. The length of the CDR3 is 15 residues. CDR3 nucleotides: TGTGCCAGCACTAGGGGGGGGGCCTCCTACAATGAGCAGTTCTTC. It is translated as CASTRGGASYNEQFF.

As for this clone: This same CDR3 is encoded by further DNA sequences in the sample. This chain uses TRBV27 with TRBJ2-1; tentative D call: TRBD2 (6 bases). Germline V lookup: CDR1 MNHEY, CDR2 SMNVEV (reference sequence). Trimming shortened V by 3 bases and J by 7 bases, and 10 bases separated the two germline ends. This CDR3 spans 13 amino acids. CDR3 nucleotide sequence: TGTGCCAGCAGTTTTCGAGGACTAAATGAGCAGTTCTTC. Its translation is CASSFRGLNEQFF.

The gene calls are TRBV9 and TRBJ1-1, with no clear D. The CDR3 is made up of 16 amino acids. V lost 0 bases and J lost 3, with 15 bases in between. Per the germline V gene, CDR1 is SGDLS and CDR2 is YYNGEE. The CDR3 bases are TGTGCCAGCAGCGTAGCCCTCCGACCGGAGGACACTGAAGCTTTCTTT. As protein: CASSVALRPEDTEAFF.

The J gene is TRBJ2-1, the V gene TRBV25-1, with TRBD2 as a possible D gene (5 bases). V was pared by 4 bases and J by 0 bases, with 7 bases between. This CDR3 region has 14 residues. The germline V gene has CDR1 MGHDK and CDR2 SYGVNS. In DNA form, the CDR3 reads TGTGCCAGCAGTGCGGGGAGCTCCTACAATGAGCAGTTCTTC. This gives the protein CASSAGSSYNEQFF.

The chain links TRBV14 to TRBJ2-1; possibly TRBD2 for D (5 bases). The ends were cut back, 1 base at V and 3 bases at J, with 13 bases in the middle. In germline, CDR1 is SGHDN, CDR2 FVKESK. CDR3 size: 16 residues. CDR3 residues: CASSQGLGLFYNEQFF. CDR3 nucleotides: TGTGCCAGCAGCCAAGGGTTAGGACTCTTCTACAATGAGCAGTTCTTC.

The chain uses TRBV2 and TRBJ1-1; maybe TRBD1 (5 bases). The V gene's germline CDR1 is SNHLY and CDR2 FYNNEI. V was shortened by 9 bases and J by 3 bases, with 17 bases between the two germline ends. This CDR3 contains 14 residues. The CDR3 sequence is CARAGTTQDTEAFF. The CDR3 DNA follows: TGTGCCAGGGCGGGGACGACTCAGGACACTGAAGCTTTCTTT.

The chain carries TRBV27 and TRBJ2-7; D remains unclear. V gave up 7 bases and J gave up 0 bases, with 10 bases separating them. CDR1 is MNHEY and CDR2 is SMNVEV in the germline V gene (reference sequence). The CDR3 runs 13 residues. CDR3 region: CASTQADSYEQYF. The CDR3 DNA reads TGTGCCAGCACGCAGGCTGACTCCTACGAGCAGTACTTC.

This chain connects TRBV27 to TRBJ1-1; D is unresolved. Trimming removed 4 bases at V and 4 bases at J, with 25 bases between. The CDR3 has 18 amino acids. Per germline, CDR1 MNHEY and CDR2 SMNVEV (reference sequence). The CDR3 spells CASSSTSTAALGVTEAFF. As DNA, the CDR3 is TGTGCCAGCAGTTCAACCTCCACAGCGGCGCTGGGAGTCACTGAAGCTTTCTTT.

The DNA of the CDR3 is TGTGCCATCAGCGGACAGGGGGCTGAAGGCTACACCTTC. Translated: CAISGQGAEGYTF. The V and J genes are TRBV10-3 and TRBJ1-2, with 11 bases aligning to TRBD1. This CDR3 has 13 residues. Germline assignment: CDR1 ENHRY and CDR2 SYGVKD. J was trimmed by 8 bases and V by 6 bases; bases with no gene match: 5.

The J gene is TRBJ1-4, the V gene TRBV27; 9 bases fit TRBD1. This CDR3 region has 14 residues. The germline CDR1 and CDR2 sequences are MNHEY and SMNVEV (reference sequence). Trimming at V came to 6 bases and at J to 6 bases, leaving 5 bases not matched to a gene. The DNA for the CDR3 is TGTGCCAGCAGCCCACAGGGGGCGCATGAAAAACTGTTTTTT. Translation gives CASSPQGAHEKLFF.